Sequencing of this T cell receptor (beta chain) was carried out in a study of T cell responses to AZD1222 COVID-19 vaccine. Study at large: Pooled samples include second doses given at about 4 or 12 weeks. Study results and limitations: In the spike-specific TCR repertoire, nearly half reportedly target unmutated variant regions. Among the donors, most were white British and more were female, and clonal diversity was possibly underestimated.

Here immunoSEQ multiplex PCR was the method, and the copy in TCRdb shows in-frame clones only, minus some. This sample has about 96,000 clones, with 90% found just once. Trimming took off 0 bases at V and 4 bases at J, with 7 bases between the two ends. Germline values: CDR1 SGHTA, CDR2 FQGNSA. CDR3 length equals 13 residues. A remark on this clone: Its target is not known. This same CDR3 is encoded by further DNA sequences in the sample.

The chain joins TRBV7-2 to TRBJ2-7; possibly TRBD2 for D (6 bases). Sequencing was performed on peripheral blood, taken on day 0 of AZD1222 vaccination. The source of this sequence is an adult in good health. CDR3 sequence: CASSLAGGYEQYF. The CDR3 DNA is TGTGCCAGCAGCTTAGCCGGGGGATACGAGCAGTACTTC.